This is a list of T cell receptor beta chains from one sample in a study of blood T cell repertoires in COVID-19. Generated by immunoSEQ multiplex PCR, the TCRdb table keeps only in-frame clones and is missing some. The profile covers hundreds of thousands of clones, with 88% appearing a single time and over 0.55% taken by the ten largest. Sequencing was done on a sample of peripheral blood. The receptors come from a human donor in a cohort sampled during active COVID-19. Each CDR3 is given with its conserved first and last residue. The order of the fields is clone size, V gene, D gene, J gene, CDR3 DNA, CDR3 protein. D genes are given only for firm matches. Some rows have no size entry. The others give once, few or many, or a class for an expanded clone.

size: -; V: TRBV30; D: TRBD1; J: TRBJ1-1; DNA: TGTGCCTGGAAACAGGGGGCCGCTGAAGCTTTCTTT; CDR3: CAWKQGAAEAFF
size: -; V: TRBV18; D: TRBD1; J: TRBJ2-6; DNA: TGTGCCAGCTCACCGGTGACAGGGCCAGTCTCTGGGGCCAACGTCCTGACTTTC; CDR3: CASSPVTGPVSGANVLTF
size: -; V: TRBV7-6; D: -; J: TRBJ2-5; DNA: TGTGCCAGCAAGGTGGGGGGAATGCAAGAGACCCAGTACTTC; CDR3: CASKVGGMQETQYF
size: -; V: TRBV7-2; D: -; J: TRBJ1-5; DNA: TGTGCCAGCAGCTTAGCGGGGGGGCGTAATCAGCCCCAGCATTTT; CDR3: CASSLAGGRNQPQHF
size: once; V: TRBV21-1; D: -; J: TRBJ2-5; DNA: TGTGCCAGCAGCACCCAAGTCGGGAGGGTCGGAGAGACCCAGTACTTC; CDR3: CASSTQVGRVGETQYF
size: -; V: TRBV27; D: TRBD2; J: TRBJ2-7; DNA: TGTGCCAGCAGTGCCCTAGCGGGAGTAAACGAGCAGTACTTC; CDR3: CASSALAGVNEQYF
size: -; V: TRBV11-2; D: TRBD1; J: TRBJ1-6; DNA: TGTGCCAGCAGAACCGGACAGGGGAACAATTCACCCCTCCACTTT; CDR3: CASRTGQGNNSPLHF
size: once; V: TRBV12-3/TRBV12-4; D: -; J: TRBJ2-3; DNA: TGTGCCAGCAGTTTAGCGGGGCAGGGCGGGCAGTATTTT; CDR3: CASSLAGQGGQYF
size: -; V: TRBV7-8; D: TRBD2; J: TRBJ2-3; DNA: TGTGCCAGCAGCTTAGTTGTTCGGCTAGCGGGGGGTTCTAGCACAGATACGCAGTATTTT; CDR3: CASSLVVRLAGGSSTDTQYF
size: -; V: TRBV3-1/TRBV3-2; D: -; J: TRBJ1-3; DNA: TGTGCCAGCAGCCAACCTAACCGCGACACCTCTGGAAACACCATATATTTT; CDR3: CASSQPNRDTSGNTIYF
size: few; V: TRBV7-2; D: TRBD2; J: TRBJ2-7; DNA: TGTGCCAGCAGCTCGGCGGGAGTGGCCGAGCAGTACTTC; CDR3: CASSSAGVAEQYF
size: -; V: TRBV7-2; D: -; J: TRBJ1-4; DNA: TGTGCCAGCAGCTTAGGTCGGGGGTTCGGGGAAAAACTGTTTTTT; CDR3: CASSLGRGFGEKLFF
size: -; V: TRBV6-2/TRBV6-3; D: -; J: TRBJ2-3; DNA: TGTGCCAGCAGTTATATCCGAGGGCTACTCACAGATACGCAGTATTTT; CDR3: CASSYIRGLLTDTQYF
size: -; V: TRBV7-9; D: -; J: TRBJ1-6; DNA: TGTGCCAGCAGCACCCCCACAGGGCAGGGGAATTCACCCCTCCACTTT; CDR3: CASSTPTGQGNSPLHF
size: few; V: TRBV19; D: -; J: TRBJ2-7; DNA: TGTGCCAGTAGTATCACCGGGGCCTACGAGCAGTACTTC; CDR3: CASSITGAYEQYF
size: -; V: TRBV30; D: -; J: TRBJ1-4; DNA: TGTGCCTGGAGTGTACTTGGGGGCGGGAGTGAAAAACTGTTTTTT; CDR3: CAWSVLGGGSEKLFF
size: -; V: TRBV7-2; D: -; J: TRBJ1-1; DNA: TGTGCCAGCAAAACGGGGAACACTGAAGCTTTCTTT; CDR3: CASKTGNTEAFF